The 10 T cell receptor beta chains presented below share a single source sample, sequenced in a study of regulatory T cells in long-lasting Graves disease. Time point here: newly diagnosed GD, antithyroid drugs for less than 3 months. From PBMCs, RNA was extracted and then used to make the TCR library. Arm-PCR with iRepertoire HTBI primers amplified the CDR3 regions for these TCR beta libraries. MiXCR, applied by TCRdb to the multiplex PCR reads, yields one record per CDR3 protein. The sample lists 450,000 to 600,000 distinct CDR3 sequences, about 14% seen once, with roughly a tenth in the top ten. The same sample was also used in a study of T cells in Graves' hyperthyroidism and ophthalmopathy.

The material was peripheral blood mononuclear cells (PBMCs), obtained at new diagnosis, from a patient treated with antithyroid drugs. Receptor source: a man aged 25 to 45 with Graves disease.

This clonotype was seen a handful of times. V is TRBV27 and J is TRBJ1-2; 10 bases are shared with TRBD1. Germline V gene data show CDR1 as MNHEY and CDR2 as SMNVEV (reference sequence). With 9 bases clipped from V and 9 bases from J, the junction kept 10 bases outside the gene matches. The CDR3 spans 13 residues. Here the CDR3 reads CARRPGQGSSYTF. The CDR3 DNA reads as TGTGCCAGACGGCCGGGACAGGGGTCTAGCTACACCTTC.

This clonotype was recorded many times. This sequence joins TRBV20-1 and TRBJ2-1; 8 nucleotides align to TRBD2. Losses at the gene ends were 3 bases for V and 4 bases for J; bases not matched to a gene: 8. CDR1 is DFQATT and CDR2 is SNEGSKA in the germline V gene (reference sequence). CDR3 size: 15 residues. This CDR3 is CSARLAGGGYNEQFF. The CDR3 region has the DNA TGCAGTGCTAGGTTGGCGGGGGGTGGGTACAATGAGCAGTTCTTC.

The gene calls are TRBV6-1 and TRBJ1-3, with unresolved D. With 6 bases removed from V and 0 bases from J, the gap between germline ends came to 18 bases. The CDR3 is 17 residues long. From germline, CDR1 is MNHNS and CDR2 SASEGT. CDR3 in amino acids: CASRPTGRRFSGNTIYF. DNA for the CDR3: TGTGCCAGCAGACCCACCGGACGCAGGTTCTCTGGAAACACCATATATTTT.

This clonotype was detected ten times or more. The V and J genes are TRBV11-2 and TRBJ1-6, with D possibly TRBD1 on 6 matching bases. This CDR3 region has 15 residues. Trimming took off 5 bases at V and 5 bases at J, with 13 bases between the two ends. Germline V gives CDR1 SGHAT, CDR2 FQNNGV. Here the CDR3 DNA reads TGTGCCAGCAGCCCCACGGGACAAAATAATTCACCCCTCCACTTT. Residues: CASSPTGQNNSPLHF.

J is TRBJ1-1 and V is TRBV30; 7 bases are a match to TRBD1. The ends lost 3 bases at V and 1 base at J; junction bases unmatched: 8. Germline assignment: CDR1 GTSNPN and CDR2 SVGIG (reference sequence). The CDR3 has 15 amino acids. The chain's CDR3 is CAWSPRRGGNTEAFF. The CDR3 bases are TGTGCCTGGAGCCCACGCAGGGGGGGGAACACTGAAGCTTTCTTT. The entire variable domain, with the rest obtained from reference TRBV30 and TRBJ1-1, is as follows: SQTIHQWPATLVQPVGSPLSLECTVEGTSNPNLYWYRQAAGRGLQLLFYSVGIGQISSEVPQNLSASRPQDRQFILSSKKLLLSDSGFYLCAWSPRRGGNTEAFFGQGTRLTVV.

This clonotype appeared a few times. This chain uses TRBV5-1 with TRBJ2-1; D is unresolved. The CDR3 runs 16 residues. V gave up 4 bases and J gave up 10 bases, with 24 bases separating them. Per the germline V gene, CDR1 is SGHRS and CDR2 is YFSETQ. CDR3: CASSRRSWSLSPEQFF. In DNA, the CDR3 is TGCGCCAGCAGCCGACGTTCCTGGTCGCTAAGTCCAGAGCAGTTCTTC.

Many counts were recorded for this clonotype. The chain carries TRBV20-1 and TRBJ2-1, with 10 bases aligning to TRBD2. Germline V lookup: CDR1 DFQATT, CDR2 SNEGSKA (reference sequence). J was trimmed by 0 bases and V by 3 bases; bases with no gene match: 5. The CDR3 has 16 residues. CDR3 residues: CSASLASGSSYNEQFF. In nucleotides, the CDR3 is TGCAGTGCTAGTCTCGCTAGCGGGAGCTCCTACAATGAGCAGTTCTTC.

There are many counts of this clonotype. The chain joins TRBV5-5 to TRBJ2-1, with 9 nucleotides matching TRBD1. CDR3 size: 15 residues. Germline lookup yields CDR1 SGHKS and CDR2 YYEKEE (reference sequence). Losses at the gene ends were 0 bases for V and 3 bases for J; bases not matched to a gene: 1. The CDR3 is CASSLDRGHYNEQFF. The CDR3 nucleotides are TGTGCCAGCAGCTTGGACAGGGGGCACTACAATGAGCAGTTCTTC.

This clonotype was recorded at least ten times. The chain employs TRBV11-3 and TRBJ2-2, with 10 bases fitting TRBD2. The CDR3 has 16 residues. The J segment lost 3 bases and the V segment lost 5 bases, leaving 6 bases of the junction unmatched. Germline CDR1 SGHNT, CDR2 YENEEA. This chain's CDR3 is CASSPSGSADTGELFF. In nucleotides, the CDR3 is TGTGCCAGCAGCCCTAGCGGGAGTGCGGACACCGGGGAGCTGTTTTTT.

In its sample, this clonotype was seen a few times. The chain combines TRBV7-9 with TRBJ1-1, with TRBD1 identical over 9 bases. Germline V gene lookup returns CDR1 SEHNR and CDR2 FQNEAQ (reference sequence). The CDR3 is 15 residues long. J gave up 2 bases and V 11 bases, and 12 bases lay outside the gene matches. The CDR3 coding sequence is TGTGCCGGAACAGGGGGCTCTCGCCTTAACACTGAAGCTTTCTTT. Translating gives CAGTGGSRLNTEAFF.